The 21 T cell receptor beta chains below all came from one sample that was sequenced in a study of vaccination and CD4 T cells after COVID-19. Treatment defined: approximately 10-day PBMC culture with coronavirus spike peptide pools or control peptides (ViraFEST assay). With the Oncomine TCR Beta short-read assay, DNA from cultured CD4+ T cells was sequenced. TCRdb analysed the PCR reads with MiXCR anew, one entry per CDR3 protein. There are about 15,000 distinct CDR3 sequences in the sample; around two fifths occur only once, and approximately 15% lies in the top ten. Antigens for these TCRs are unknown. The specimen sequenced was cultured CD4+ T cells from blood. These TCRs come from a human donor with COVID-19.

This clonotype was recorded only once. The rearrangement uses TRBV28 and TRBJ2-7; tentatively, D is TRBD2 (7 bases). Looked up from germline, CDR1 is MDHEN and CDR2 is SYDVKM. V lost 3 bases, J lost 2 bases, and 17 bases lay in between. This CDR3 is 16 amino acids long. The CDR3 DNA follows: TGTGCCAGCAGTTTTGTCGGCGGGGGCTCTACCTACGAGCAGTACTTC. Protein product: CASSFVGGGSTYEQYF.

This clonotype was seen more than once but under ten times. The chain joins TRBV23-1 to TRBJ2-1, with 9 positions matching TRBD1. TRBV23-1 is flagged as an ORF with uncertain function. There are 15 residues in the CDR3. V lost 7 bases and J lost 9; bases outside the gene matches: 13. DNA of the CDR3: TGCGCCAGCATGTTAGGGACAGGGCTTTCGGGTGAGCAGTTCTTC. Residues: CASMLGTGLSGEQFF.

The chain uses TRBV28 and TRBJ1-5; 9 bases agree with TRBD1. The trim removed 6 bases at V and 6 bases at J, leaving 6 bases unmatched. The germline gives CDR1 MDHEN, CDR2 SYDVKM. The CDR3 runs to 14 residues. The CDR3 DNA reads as TGTGCCAGCAGGTTACAGGGGGCGGTTCAGCCCCAGCATTTT. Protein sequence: CASRLQGAVQPQHF.

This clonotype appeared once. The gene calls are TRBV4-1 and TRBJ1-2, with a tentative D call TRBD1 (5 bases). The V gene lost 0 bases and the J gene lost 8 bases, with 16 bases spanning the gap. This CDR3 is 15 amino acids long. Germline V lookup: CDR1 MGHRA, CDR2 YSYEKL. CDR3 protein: CASSQEGGAPPGYTF. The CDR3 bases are TGCGCCAGCAGCCAAGAAGGAGGGGCACCGCCCGGCTACACCTTC.

The CDR3 bases are TGCAGTGCTAGCTCCGGAAATAGCAATCAGCCCCAGCATTTT. Translating it yields CSASSGNSNQPQHF. The chain is built from TRBV20-1 and TRBJ1-5; D gene uncertain. CDR1 and CDR2 from the germline V gene are DFQATT and SNEGSKA (reference sequence). The CDR3 sequence is 14 residues long. Trimming took 3 bases from V and 0 from J, leaving 9 bases between them.

The CDR3 here is CASSGLGLAGGPTKNIQYF. The CDR3 DNA reads TGTGCCAGCAGTGGCCTGGGACTAGCGGGGGGGCCGACCAAAAACATTCAGTACTTC. The chain carries TRBV6-1 and TRBJ2-4; 16 bases match TRBD2. V gave up 4 bases and J gave up 2 bases; unmatched junction bases: 8. The CDR3 runs 19 residues. Germline V lookup: CDR1 MNHNS, CDR2 SASEGT.

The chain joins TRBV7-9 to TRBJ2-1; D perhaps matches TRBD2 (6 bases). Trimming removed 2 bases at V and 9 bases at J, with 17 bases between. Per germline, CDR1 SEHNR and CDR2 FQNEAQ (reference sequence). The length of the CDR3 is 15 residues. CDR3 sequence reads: CASSLNAGRIPEQFF. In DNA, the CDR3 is TGTGCCAGCAGCTTAAATGCGGGGCGCATCCCTGAGCAGTTCTTC. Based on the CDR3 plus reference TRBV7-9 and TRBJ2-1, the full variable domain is DTGVSQNPRHKITKRGQNVTFRCDPISEHNRLYWYRQTLGQGPEFLTYFQNEAQLEKSRLLSDRFSAERPKGSFSTLEIQRTEQGDSAMYLCASSLNAGRIPEQFFGPGTRLTVL.

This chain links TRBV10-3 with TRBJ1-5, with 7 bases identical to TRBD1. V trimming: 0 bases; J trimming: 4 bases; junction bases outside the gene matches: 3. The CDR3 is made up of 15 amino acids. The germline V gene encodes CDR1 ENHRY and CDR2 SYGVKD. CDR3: CAISESTGTNQPQHF. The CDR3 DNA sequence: TGTGCCATCAGTGAGTCGACAGGGACAAATCAGCCCCAGCATTTT.

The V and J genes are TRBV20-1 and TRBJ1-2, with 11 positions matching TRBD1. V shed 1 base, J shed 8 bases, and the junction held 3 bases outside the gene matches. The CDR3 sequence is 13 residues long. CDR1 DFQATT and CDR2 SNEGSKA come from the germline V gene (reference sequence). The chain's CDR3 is CSARAGQGDGYTF. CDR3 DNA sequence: TGCAGTGCTAGAGCGGGACAGGGGGACGGCTACACCTTC.

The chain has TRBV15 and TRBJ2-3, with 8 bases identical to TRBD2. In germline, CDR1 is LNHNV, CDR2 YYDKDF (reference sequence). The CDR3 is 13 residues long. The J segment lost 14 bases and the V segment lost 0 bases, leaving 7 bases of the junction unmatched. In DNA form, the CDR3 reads TGTGCCACCAGCAGAGATCTGGGACTAGTTCCGTATTTT. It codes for CATSRDLGLVPYF.

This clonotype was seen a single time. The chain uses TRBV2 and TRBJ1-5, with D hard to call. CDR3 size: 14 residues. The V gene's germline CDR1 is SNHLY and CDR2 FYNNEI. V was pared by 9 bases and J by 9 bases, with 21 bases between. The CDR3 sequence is CASEGWAGGRPQHF. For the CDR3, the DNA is TGTGCCAGTGAAGGGTGGGCAGGTGGGCGGCCCCAGCATTTT.

CDR3 sequence (DNA): TGCAGTGCTAGAGATTTGGACAGGGGCAAGTCTGGGGCCAACGTCCTGACTTTC. Translated, it gives CSARDLDRGKSGANVLTF. The chain recombines TRBV20-1 with TRBJ2-6; 9 nucleotides align to TRBD1. Germline V lookup: CDR1 DFQATT, CDR2 SNEGSKA (reference sequence). V was pared by 0 bases and J by 1 base, with 7 bases of the junction left unmatched. This CDR3 is 18 amino acids long.

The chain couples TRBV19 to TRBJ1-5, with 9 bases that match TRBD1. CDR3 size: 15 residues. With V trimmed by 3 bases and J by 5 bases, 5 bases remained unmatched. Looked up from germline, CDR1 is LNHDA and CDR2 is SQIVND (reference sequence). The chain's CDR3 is CASSIQRTGDQPQHF. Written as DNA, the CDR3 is TGTGCCAGTAGTATTCAACGGACAGGGGATCAGCCCCAGCATTTT.

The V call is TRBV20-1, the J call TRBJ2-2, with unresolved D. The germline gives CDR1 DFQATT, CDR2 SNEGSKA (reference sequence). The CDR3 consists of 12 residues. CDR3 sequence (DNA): TGCAGGGGTCTGGGTTCCACCGGGGAGCTGTTTTTT. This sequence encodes CRGLGSTGELFF.

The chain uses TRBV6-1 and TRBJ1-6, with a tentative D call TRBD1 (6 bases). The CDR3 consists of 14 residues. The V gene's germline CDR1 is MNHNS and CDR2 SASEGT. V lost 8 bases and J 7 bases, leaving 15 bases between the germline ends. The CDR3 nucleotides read TGTGCCAGCGAAACAACAGGGACCAATTCACCCCTCCACTTT. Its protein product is CASETTGTNSPLHF.

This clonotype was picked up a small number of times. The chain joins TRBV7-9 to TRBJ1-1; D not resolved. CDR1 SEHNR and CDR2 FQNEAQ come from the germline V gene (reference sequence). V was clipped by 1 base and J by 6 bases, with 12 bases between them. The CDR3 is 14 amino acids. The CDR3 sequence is CASSLDLLRAEAFF. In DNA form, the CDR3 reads TGTGCCAGCAGCTTAGATTTATTAAGGGCTGAAGCTTTCTTT.

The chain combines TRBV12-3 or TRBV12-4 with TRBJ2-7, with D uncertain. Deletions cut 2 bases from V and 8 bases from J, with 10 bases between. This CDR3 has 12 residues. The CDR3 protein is CASSLLPLKQYF. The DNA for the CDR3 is TGTGCCAGCAGTTTACTCCCATTAAAGCAGTACTTC.

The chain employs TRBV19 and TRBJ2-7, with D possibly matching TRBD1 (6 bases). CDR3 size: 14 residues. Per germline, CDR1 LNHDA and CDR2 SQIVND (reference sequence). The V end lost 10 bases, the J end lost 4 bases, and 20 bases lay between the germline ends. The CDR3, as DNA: TGTGCCACCCCCTGGGACACGGGAAGATACGAGCAGTACTTC. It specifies CATPWDTGRYEQYF.

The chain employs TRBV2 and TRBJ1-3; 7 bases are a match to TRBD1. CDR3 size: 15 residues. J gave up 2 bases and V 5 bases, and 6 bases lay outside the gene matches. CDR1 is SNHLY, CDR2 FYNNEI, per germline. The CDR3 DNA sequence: TGTGCCAGCAGTCTTACAGGGGTTCCTGGAAACACCATATATTTT. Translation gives CASSLTGVPGNTIYF.

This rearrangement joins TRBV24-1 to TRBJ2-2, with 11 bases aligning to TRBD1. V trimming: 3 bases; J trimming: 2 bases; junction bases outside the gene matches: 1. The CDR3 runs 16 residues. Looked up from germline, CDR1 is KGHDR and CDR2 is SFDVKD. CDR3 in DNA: TGTGCCACCAGTGATCGGACAGGGGGCAACACCGGGGAGCTGTTTTTT. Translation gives CATSDRTGGNTGELFF.

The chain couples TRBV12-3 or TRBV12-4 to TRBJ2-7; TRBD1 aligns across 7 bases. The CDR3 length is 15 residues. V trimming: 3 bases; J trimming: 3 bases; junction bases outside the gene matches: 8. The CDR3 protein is CASSFAPGQVYEQYF. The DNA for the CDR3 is TGTGCCAGCAGTTTTGCTCCAGGACAGGTCTACGAGCAGTACTTC.